This T cell receptor beta chain was documented in a study of blood T cell repertoires in COVID-19. Background on the study: T cells, B-cell-depleted T cells, or PBMCs supplied cDNA or gDNA.

V was trimmed by 2 bases and J by 1 base, leaving 14 bases between them. The germline CDR1 and CDR2 sequences are MNHNY and SVGAGI (reference sequence). The CDR3 spans 16 residues. Data came from immunoSEQ multiplex PCR; TCRdb stores just in-frame clones and leaves some out. Found here are around 190,000 clones, around 83% of them singletons; the top ten hold 13%. The rearrangement joins TRBV6-6 to TRBJ1-1, with unresolved D. This receptor was taken from a human donor in a cohort sampled during active COVID-19. What was sequenced was peripheral blood. This chain's CDR3 is CASSYRPAPGNTEAFF. CDR3 coding DNA: TGTGCCAGCAGTTACCGCCCAGCCCCGGGGAACACTGAAGCTTTCTTT.